The 27 T cell receptor beta chains below all came from one sample that was sequenced in a study of shared clonotypes between healthy human individuals (dated by TCRdb to 2019 to 2021). Library generation was performed with the immunoSEQ multiplex PCR assay. The table was pulled from immuneACCESS by TCRdb, which kept in-frame rearrangements only. Such tables lose some clones; where checked, under half of the loss comes from unresolved V genes, and the rest has no known cause. Here the sample has some 2.3 million clones; 80% to 95% occur a single time. The top ten clones comprise 0.39% of the sample. The sequenced sample consisted of naive CD4+ T cells from PBMCs. The cell subset or site label here, explained by the study, means: CD45RA+ positively selected. These receptors were collected from a man younger than 30 in good health. Some clones in this sample may be carry-over from other donors' samples.

The J gene is TRBJ1-1, the V gene TRBV10-1; D not certain. The CDR3 has 11 residues. Trimming took 7 bases from V and 1 from J, leaving 4 bases between them. Germline values: CDR1 WNHNN, CDR2 SYGVQD (reference sequence). The CDR3 loop reads CASNGNTEAFF. In nucleotides, the CDR3 is TGCGCCAGCAACGGGAACACTGAAGCTTTCTTT.

The J gene is TRBJ1-2, the V gene TRBV5-1; 10 bases match TRBD1. The CDR3 has 16 amino acids. J was trimmed by 1 base and V by 0 bases; bases with no gene match: 3. Germline CDR1 and CDR2: SGHRS and YFSETQ. The CDR3 DNA reads TGCGCCAGCAGCTTGGGCGGGACAGGGGTTAACTATGGCTACACCTTC. Protein sequence: CASSLGGTGVNYGYTF.

The chain employs TRBV5-1 and TRBJ1-5; D ambiguous. Germline loops: CDR1 SGHRS, CDR2 YFSETQ. The length of the CDR3 is 13 residues. The V end was cut by 4 bases, the J end by 3 bases, with 8 bases between. The CDR3 bases are TGCGCCAGCAGCACCGGGCCCAATCAGCCCCAGCATTTT. Its translation is CASSTGPNQPQHF. Full variable domain (remainder filled in from reference TRBV5-1 and TRBJ1-5): KAGVTQTPRYLIKTRGQQVTLSCSPISGHRSVSWYQQTPGQGLQFLFEYFSETQRNKGNFPGRFSGRQFSNSRSEMNVSTLELGDSALYLCASSTGPNQPQHFGDGTRLSIL.

The V and J genes are TRBV15 and TRBJ1-2; the match to TRBD1 covers 9 bases. This CDR3 has 15 amino acids. Unmatched junction bases numbered 5, after V lost 4 bases and J lost 2 bases. The germline gives CDR1 LNHNV, CDR2 YYDKDF (reference sequence). The CDR3 DNA is TGTGCCACCAGCACCCCGGGACAGGGAAACTATGGCTACACCTTC. This codes for CATSTPGQGNYGYTF.

This chain connects TRBV28 to TRBJ2-4; D remains unclear. V dropped 1 base and J dropped 0 bases, with 13 bases sitting between them. The germline V gene has CDR1 MDHEN and CDR2 SYDVKM. The CDR3 has 17 amino acids. The CDR3 sequence: CASSLLDEVVAKNIQYF. The CDR3 DNA reads as TGTGCCAGCAGTTTATTAGATGAGGTGGTAGCCAAAAACATTCAGTACTTC.

CDR3 DNA sequence: TGTGCCAGCAGTTTAGGGAGGCAGGGCCTGTACCAAGAGACCCAGTACTTC. Its translation: CASSLGRQGLYQETQYF. V usage is TRBV28 and J usage is TRBJ2-5, with D possibly being TRBD2 (6 bases). This CDR3 has 17 amino acids. Deletions cut 2 bases from V and 0 bases from J, with 16 bases between. The germline V gene encodes CDR1 MDHEN and CDR2 SYDVKM.

The chain employs TRBV7-2 and TRBJ2-3; tentative D call: TRBD2 (5 bases). CDR3 length equals 15 residues. CDR1 SGHTA and CDR2 FQGNSA come from the germline V gene. Trimming stripped 6 bases from V and 0 bases from J, with 13 bases between. The CDR3 loop is CASSWPKRSTDTQYF. The CDR3 DNA reads as TGTGCCAGCAGTTGGCCTAAGCGGAGCACAGATACGCAGTATTTT. The full variable domain, completed using reference TRBV7-2 and TRBJ2-3, is GAGVSQSPSNKVTEKGKDVELRCDPISGHTALYWYRQSLGQGLEFLIYFQGNSAPDKSGLPSDRFSAERTGGSVSTLTIQRTQQEDSAVYLCASSWPKRSTDTQYFGPGTRLTVL.

This chain joins TRBV5-5 and TRBJ2-1, with 10 bases aligning to TRBD2. Germline-derived CDR1 and CDR2 are SGHKS and YYEKEE (reference sequence). The CDR3 length is 15 residues. The V and J ends lost 4 bases and 2 bases, in that order; junction bases with no gene match: 3. CDR3 loop: CASSGLAGAYNEQFF. The DNA for the CDR3 is TGTGCCAGCAGCGGCCTAGCGGGAGCCTACAATGAGCAGTTCTTC.

The rearrangement joins TRBV5-1 to TRBJ2-7; D unclear. From germline, CDR1 is SGHRS and CDR2 YFSETQ. The CDR3 has 16 residues. V was trimmed by 0 bases and J by 0 bases, leaving 13 bases between them. The CDR3 reads CASSLELMPSSYEQYF. CDR3 sequence (DNA): TGCGCCAGCAGCTTGGAACTGATGCCTAGCTCCTACGAGCAGTACTTC. Drawing the rest from reference TRBV5-1 and TRBJ2-7, the complete variable domain is KAGVTQTPRYLIKTRGQQVTLSCSPISGHRSVSWYQQTPGQGLQFLFEYFSETQRNKGNFPGRFSGRQFSNSRSEMNVSTLELGDSALYLCASSLELMPSSYEQYFGPGTRLTVT.

V and J are TRBV10-3 and TRBJ2-2; TRBD1 agrees at 9 bases. Trimming at V came to 7 bases and at J to 4 bases, leaving 4 bases not matched to a gene. Germline-derived CDR1 and CDR2 are ENHRY and SYGVKD. The CDR3 has 14 amino acids. In DNA, the CDR3 is TGTGCCATCAAGGGACAGGGTCCCACCGGGGAGCTGTTTTTT. This gives the protein CAIKGQGPTGELFF.

The chain has TRBV19 and TRBJ1-3; D perhaps matches TRBD1 (5 bases). The germline CDR1 and CDR2 sequences are LNHDA and SQIVND (reference sequence). V lost 0 bases and J lost 1, with 10 bases in between. This CDR3 comprises 16 residues. CDR3 nucleotides: TGTGCCAGTAGTATAGAACCGGGACGGTCTGGAAACACCATATATTTT. It codes for CASSIEPGRSGNTIYF.

The gene calls are TRBV18 and TRBJ2-5; D possibly corresponds to TRBD2 (6 bases). The CDR3 runs to 14 residues. Germline assignment: CDR1 KGHSH and CDR2 LQKENI. V lost 6 bases, J lost 1 base, and 12 bases lay in between. DNA of the CDR3: TGTGCCAGCTCGCCGGGACTGACCCAAGAGACCCAGTACTTC. Translation gives CASSPGLTQETQYF.

This clone appeared once. V gene TRBV6-5 combines with J gene TRBJ2-7, with D uncertain. The germline V gene has CDR1 MNHEY and CDR2 SVGAGI. The CDR3 has 16 residues. V dropped 0 bases and J dropped 3 bases, with 15 bases sitting between them. The chain's CDR3 is CASSYSGLNAVYEQYF. The CDR3 DNA reads as TGTGCCAGCAGTTACTCGGGTCTTAACGCAGTCTACGAGCAGTACTTC.

The chain links TRBV28 to TRBJ2-7; no clear D gene. The CDR3 has 13 amino acids. V lost 2 bases to trimming and J lost 4 bases, with 9 bases between them. Per the germline V gene, CDR1 is MDHEN and CDR2 is SYDVKM. The CDR3 sequence: CASSLGSGYEQYF. The CDR3 DNA reads TGTGCCAGCAGTTTAGGGTCCGGGTACGAGCAGTACTTC.

Concerning this clone: Other DNA sequences within the sample encode an identical CDR3. The chain carries TRBV7-9 and TRBJ1-1; 7 bases map to TRBD1. Germline V gene data show CDR1 as SEHNR and CDR2 as FQNEAQ (reference sequence). With 5 bases clipped from V and 11 bases from J, the junction kept 11 bases outside the gene matches. CDR3 length: 13 amino acids. CDR3 in amino acids: CASSLEGGIEAFF. CDR3 sequence (DNA): TGTGCCAGCAGCCTGGAAGGGGGCATAGAGGCTTTCTTT.

V gene TRBV30 combines with J gene TRBJ1-3; D is unclear. V was shortened by 3 bases and J by 1 base, with 10 bases between the two germline ends. The CDR3 is made up of 14 amino acids. CDR1 and CDR2 (germline): GTSNPN, SVGIG (reference sequence). DNA of the CDR3: TGTGCCTGGAGAGGGTGGGGTTCTGGAAACACCATATATTTT. Encoded protein: CAWRGWGSGNTIYF.

Concerning this clone itself: The same CDR3 also results from other DNA sequences found in this sample. V usage is TRBV5-1 and J usage is TRBJ2-1; the match to TRBD2 covers 10 bases. Germline CDR1 reads SGHRS; CDR2 reads YFSETQ. The CDR3 is 16 amino acids. Unmatched junction bases numbered 3, after V lost 0 bases and J lost 3 bases. The CDR3: CASSLVAGGGYNEQFF. CDR3 nucleotides: TGCGCCAGCAGCTTGGTAGCGGGAGGCGGCTACAATGAGCAGTTCTTC.

This sequence joins TRBV4-2 and TRBJ2-3, with TRBD1 matching 8 bases. CDR3 length: 14 amino acids. Germline-derived CDR1 and CDR2 are LGHNA and YNFKEQ. V shed 4 bases, J shed 5 bases, and the junction held 5 bases outside the gene matches. This CDR3 reads CASSLGQGRDTQYF. In nucleotides, the CDR3 is TGTGCCAGCAGCCTAGGACAGGGCCGAGATACGCAGTATTTT.

This chain connects TRBV28 to TRBJ1-3; D unclear. This CDR3 has 14 residues. Trimming shortened V by 6 bases and J by 7 bases, and 16 bases separated the two germline ends. Germline CDR1 and CDR2: MDHEN and SYDVKM. CDR3 DNA sequence: TGTGCCAGCAGCCCCCTGACTCCAGCTAACACCATATATTTT. This encodes CASSPLTPANTIYF.

V is TRBV28 and J is TRBJ1-4, with D unresolved. V was clipped by 1 base and J by 0 bases, with 9 bases between them. The CDR3 is 16 residues long. Per germline, CDR1 MDHEN and CDR2 SYDVKM. CDR3 in DNA: TGTGCCAGCAGTTTATTATCGTCCCCAACTAATGAAAAACTGTTTTTT. Translated: CASSLLSSPTNEKLFF.

As regards this clone: Germline is not matched at one junction end, which may reflect a read error. V is TRBV11-2 and J is TRBJ2-1, with TRBD2 identical over 11 bases. This CDR3 is 15 amino acids long. Germline assignment: CDR1 SGHAT and CDR2 FQNNGV. CDR3 sequence (DNA): TGTGCCAGCAGCCTAGACTATAGCGGGAGGGATGAGCAGTTCTTC. It translates to CASSLDYSGRDEQFF.

V usage is TRBV28 and J usage is TRBJ1-2; 8 bases map to TRBD1. CDR1 is MDHEN, CDR2 SYDVKM, per germline. Trimming cost V 5 bases and J 4 bases; bases outside gene matches: 9. The CDR3 runs to 15 residues. The CDR3 here is CASSTFSTGVYGYTF. The CDR3 coding sequence is TGTGCCAGCAGTACCTTCTCGACAGGGGTCTATGGCTACACCTTC.

This chain links TRBV7-2 with TRBJ1-2; D gene unclear. V gave up 1 base and J gave up 4 bases, with 13 bases separating them. Germline V gene data show CDR1 as SGHTA and CDR2 as FQGNSA. The CDR3 extends over 15 amino acids. CDR3 region: CASSLEGGPAYGYTF. CDR3 nucleotides: TGTGCCAGCAGCTTAGAGGGAGGGCCGGCCTATGGCTACACCTTC.

This chain connects TRBV12-5 to TRBJ2-1, with 8 bases aligning to TRBD2. J was trimmed by 9 bases and V by 7 bases; bases with no gene match: 2. Germline V gene lookup returns CDR1 LGHNT and CDR2 FRNRAP. This CDR3 has 11 residues. This CDR3 reads CASAREGEQFF. CDR3 coding DNA: TGTGCTAGTGCCCGGGAGGGTGAGCAGTTCTTC.

This sequence joins TRBV6-6 and TRBJ2-7, with no clear D. This CDR3 is built from 12 residues. Trimming pared 6 bases from V and 3 bases from J, leaving 9 bases between. Germline CDR1 reads MNHNY; CDR2 reads SVGAGI (reference sequence). The CDR3, as DNA: TGTGCCAGCAGACCGGTCGGCTACGAGCAGTACTTC. Translation: CASRPVGYEQYF.

V and J are TRBV4-2 and TRBJ1-4, with D possibly matching TRBD1 (5 bases). V lost 1 base and J lost 7, with 7 bases in between. CDR3 length: 13 residues. Germline V CDR1 and CDR2: LGHNA, YNFKEQ. DNA for the CDR3: TGTGCCAGCAGCCAAGCCGGGGCTGAAAAACTGTTTTTT. This sequence encodes CASSQAGAEKLFF.

This rearrangement joins TRBV28 to TRBJ2-1; 8 bases agree with TRBD2. V lost 5 bases and J lost 4; bases outside the gene matches: 4. From germline, CDR1 is MDHEN and CDR2 SYDVKM. The CDR3 runs 14 residues. Here the CDR3 DNA reads TGTGCCAGCAGTGAGTCTAGCGGGTACAATGAGCAGTTCTTC. This sequence encodes CASSESSGYNEQFF.